These 5 T cell receptor beta chains came from one sample sequenced in a study of OX40 agonist ivuxolimab in advanced cancers. Generated by immunoSEQ multiplex PCR, the TCRdb table keeps only in-frame clones and is missing some. The table records about 70,000 clones, roughly 88% of them present only once. Sequences were derived from CD4+ or CD8+ T cells sorted from blood, sampled in a trial of the OX40 agonist ivuxolimab. The receptors stem from an adult with an advanced solid tumor such as melanoma, head and neck, liver or kidney cancer.

The rearrangement joins TRBV2 to TRBJ1-2, with D unclear. The V gene lost 4 bases and the J gene lost 2 bases, with 11 bases spanning the gap. The CDR3 sequence is 14 residues long. Germline CDR1 is SNHLY and CDR2 is FYNNEI. CDR3 nucleotide sequence: TGTGCCAGCAGTGGGTCGGGCAGAAACTATGGCTACACCTTC. Protein sequence: CASSGSGRNYGYTF.

The V gene is TRBV11-2, the J gene TRBJ2-1, with 9 bases aligning to TRBD2. This CDR3 region has 15 residues. The trim removed 1 base at V and 7 bases at J, leaving 5 bases unmatched. The germline CDR1 and CDR2 sequences are SGHAT and FQNNGV. The CDR3 is CASSLALGLANEQFF. The CDR3 nucleotides read TGTGCCAGCAGCTTAGCCCTGGGACTAGCAAATGAGCAGTTCTTC.

CDR3 in DNA: TGTGCCAGTAGTAGGACAGATGTCACTAACTATGGCTACACCTTC. It encodes CASSRTDVTNYGYTF. This chain links TRBV19 with TRBJ1-2; tentative D call: TRBD1 (6 bases). Trimming took 4 bases from V and 0 from J, leaving 12 bases between them. The CDR3 totals 15 residues. Germline CDR1 is LNHDA and CDR2 is SQIVND (reference sequence).

The rearrangement links TRBV5-1 to TRBJ1-1, with D hard to call. Germline-derived CDR1 and CDR2 are SGHRS and YFSETQ. CDR3 length: 13 amino acids. V was pared by 1 base and J by 0 bases, with 4 bases between. CDR3 nucleotides: TGCGCCAGCAGCTTGTCAGTGAACACTGAAGCTTTCTTT. It encodes CASSLSVNTEAFF. The full variable domain, completed using reference TRBV5-1 and TRBJ1-1, is KAGVTQTPRYLIKTRGQQVTLSCSPISGHRSVSWYQQTPGQGLQFLFEYFSETQRNKGNFPGRFSGRQFSNSRSEMNVSTLELGDSALYLCASSLSVNTEAFFGQGTRLTVV.

This clone was counted a single time. V is TRBV18 and J is TRBJ1-1; maybe TRBD1 (5 bases). The V gene's germline CDR1 is KGHSH and CDR2 LQKENI. CDR3 length: 14 residues. V lost 0 bases to trimming and J lost 4 bases, with 9 bases between them. The CDR3 coding sequence is TGTGCCAGCTCACCACCGGGGGGGGTCACTGAAGCTTTCTTT. This sequence encodes CASSPPGGVTEAFF.